This TCR beta chain was retrieved from a study of patients and donors after allogeneic stem cell transplantation. This clonotype was picked up a small number of times. The junction does not match germline at one end; this may be a read error. TCRdb processed the RT-PCR reads anew with MiXCR; each CDR3 protein has one entry. This table holds over 350,000 distinct CDR3 sequences, approximately 16% found once. This CDR3 has 15 amino acids. The V gene's germline CDR1 is MNHEY and CDR2 SVGAGI. This chain links TRBV6-5 with TRBJ1-5; 8 bases are a match to TRBD1. This clonotype was obtained from a human donor who was either an allogeneic HSCT recipient or a stem cell or donor lymphocyte infusion donor (not recorded which). It is not recorded whose cells these are; they may come from a transplant donor. The material sequenced was blood, either unsorted or a sorted T cell fraction (not recorded which). In DNA form, the CDR3 reads TGTGCCAGCAGCTACTCAGGGGGCCTCAATCAGCCCCAGCATTTT. Residues: CASSYSGGLNQPQHF.